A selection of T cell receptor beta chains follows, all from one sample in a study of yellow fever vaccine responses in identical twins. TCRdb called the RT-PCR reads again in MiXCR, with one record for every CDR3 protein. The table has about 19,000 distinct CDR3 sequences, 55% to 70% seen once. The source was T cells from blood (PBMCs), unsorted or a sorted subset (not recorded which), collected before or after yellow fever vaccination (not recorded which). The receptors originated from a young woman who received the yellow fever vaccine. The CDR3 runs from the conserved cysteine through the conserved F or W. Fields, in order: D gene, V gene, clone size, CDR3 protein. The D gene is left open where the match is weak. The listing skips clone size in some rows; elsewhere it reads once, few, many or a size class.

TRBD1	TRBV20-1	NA	CSAPDRAGTEAFF
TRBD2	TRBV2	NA	CASSANSGALGTGELFF
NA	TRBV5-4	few	CASTSQESWEQFF
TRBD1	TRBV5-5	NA	CASSALQGAFGNTIYF
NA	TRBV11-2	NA	CASSSSGAANQPQHF
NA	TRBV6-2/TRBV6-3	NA	CASRGDTTYEQYF
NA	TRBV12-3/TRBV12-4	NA	CASSLGEKLFF
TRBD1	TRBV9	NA	CASSRTPGQGAYEQYF
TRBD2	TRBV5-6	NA	CASSLLSGGDEQFF
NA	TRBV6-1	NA	CASSMGIAAFF
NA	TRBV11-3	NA	CASSNTQYF
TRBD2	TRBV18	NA	CASSPPGLASETQYF
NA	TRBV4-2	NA	CASTKLGGVTGELFF